The 26 T cell receptor beta chains below come from one sample, sequenced in a study of CD8 T cells in Susac syndrome. An amount of RNA that ranged from roughly 0.45 to 1 ug was reverse transcribed with random hexamers. TCRdb analysed the immunoSEQ multiplex PCR reads with MiXCR anew, one entry per CDR3 protein. The sample holds some 200,000 distinct CDR3 sequences, approximately 94% seen once. The sequenced sample consisted of CD4+ T cells from PBMCs. These receptor sequences come from a human donor with Susac syndrome.

The J gene is TRBJ2-1, the V gene TRBV20-1, with TRBD2 matching 13 bases. The V gene end was trimmed by 4 bases and the J gene end by 3 bases; junction bases not matched to a gene: 9. This CDR3 comprises 17 residues. In germline, CDR1 is DFQATT, CDR2 SNEGSKA (reference sequence). The DNA for the CDR3 is TGCAGTGCTATGACTAGCGGGGGGCCCCGTAACTACAATGAGCAGTTCTTC. As protein: CSAMTSGGPRNYNEQFF.

The genes are TRBV10-3 and TRBJ2-1; the D gene is possibly TRBD1 (6 bases). CDR3 length equals 15 residues. V lost 3 bases and J 5 bases, leaving 14 bases between the germline ends. Germline V gene lookup returns CDR1 ENHRY and CDR2 SYGVKD. The CDR3 is CAISDQGSHNNEQFF. The CDR3 DNA sequence: TGTGCCATCAGTGATCAGGGGTCCCACAACAATGAGCAGTTCTTC.

The V and J genes are TRBV11-1 and TRBJ1-3; D remains unclear. Germline V CDR1 and CDR2: SGHAT, FQDESV (reference sequence). V lost 3 bases and J lost 7, with 25 bases in between. The CDR3 is made up of 18 amino acids. The CDR3 protein is CASSFGRGGFAAKNTIYF. CDR3 DNA: TGTGCCAGCAGCTTTGGACGTGGCGGATTCGCCGCCAAGAACACCATATATTTT.

The chain links TRBV3-1 to TRBJ2-7; unclear D gene. V lost 1 base, J lost 5 bases, and 9 bases lay in between. The CDR3 has 13 residues. Germline lookup yields CDR1 LGHDT and CDR2 YNNKEL (reference sequence). The CDR3 loop is CASSQVSGNEQYF. The CDR3 region has the DNA TGTGCCAGCAGCCAAGTTTCGGGTAACGAGCAGTACTTC.

This chain links TRBV29-1 with TRBJ1-2; D is unresolved. Trimming took 2 bases from V and 7 from J, leaving 11 bases between them. The CDR3 has 12 residues. Germline V gives CDR1 SQVTM, CDR2 ANQGSEA. CDR3 sequence reads: CSVEMLKSGYTF. CDR3 nucleotides: TGCAGCGTTGAAATGCTCAAGAGTGGCTACACCTTC.

The chain joins TRBV3-1 to TRBJ1-6, with D unclear. The germline V and J ends were trimmed by 7 bases and 10 bases, with 11 bases remaining between them. Germline V gives CDR1 LGHDT, CDR2 YNNKEL (reference sequence). This CDR3 contains 12 residues. This CDR3 is CASNLVESPLHF. The DNA of the CDR3 is TGTGCCAGCAACCTCGTAGAATCACCCCTCCACTTT.

V usage is TRBV18 and J usage is TRBJ1-6; D is unclear. Germline V gene lookup returns CDR1 KGHSH and CDR2 LQKENI. V lost 0 bases and J lost 7, with 10 bases in between. The CDR3 extends over 15 amino acids. This CDR3 reads CASSPPGTVNSPLHF. The CDR3 DNA reads as TGTGCCAGCTCACCACCTGGTACGGTAAATTCACCCCTCCACTTT.

The rearrangement links TRBV5-8 to TRBJ2-5; the match to TRBD2 covers 8 bases. Germline loops: CDR1 SGHTS, CDR2 YDEGEE. This CDR3 contains 14 residues. J was trimmed by 7 bases and V by 4 bases; bases with no gene match: 9. This CDR3 is CASSPASGGGTQYF. As DNA, the CDR3 is TGTGCCAGCAGCCCCGCAAGCGGGGGCGGGACCCAGTACTTC.

The chain employs TRBV30 and TRBJ2-5, with 10 bases fitting TRBD1. The V gene end was trimmed by 0 bases and the J gene end by 3 bases; junction bases not matched to a gene: 1. This CDR3 is 14 amino acids long. Germline V gene lookup returns CDR1 GTSNPN and CDR2 SVGIG (reference sequence). The CDR3 region has the DNA TGTGCCTGGAGTGTTGGACAGGGGGAAGAGACCCAGTACTTC. It translates to CAWSVGQGEETQYF.

The chain combines TRBV9 with TRBJ2-3; D is uncertain. This CDR3 has 17 residues. V shed 0 bases and J shed 0 bases, with 14 bases lying between them. Germline-derived CDR1 and CDR2 are SGDLS and YYNGEE. The CDR3 region is CASSVEVRSSSTDTQYF. CDR3 in DNA: TGTGCCAGCAGCGTAGAGGTCCGATCCAGTAGCACAGATACGCAGTATTTT.

V and J are TRBV7-9 and TRBJ1-2, with D hard to call. Germline CDR1 and CDR2: SEHNR and FQNEAQ (reference sequence). CDR3 size: 16 residues. Trimming removed 1 base from V and 4 bases from J, with 16 bases in between. This CDR3 is CASSLGVVASLYGYTF. DNA of the CDR3: TGTGCCAGCAGCTTAGGGGTCGTAGCATCACTCTATGGCTACACCTTC.

This clonotype has just one count. The V call is TRBV6-1, the J call TRBJ1-6; no definite D call. V lost 6 bases to trimming and J lost 0 bases, with 15 bases between them. The CDR3 extends over 17 amino acids. CDR1 is MNHNS and CDR2 is SASEGT in the germline V gene. CDR3: CASSRLSSSSYNSPLHF. The CDR3 DNA is TGTGCCAGCAGCCGCTTATCTTCTAGCTCCTATAATTCACCCCTCCACTTT.

V usage is TRBV15 and J usage is TRBJ2-7; D is ambiguous. V dropped 0 bases and J dropped 6 bases, with 12 bases sitting between them. Germline-derived CDR1 and CDR2 are LNHNV and YYDKDF (reference sequence). CDR3 length: 14 amino acids. This chain's CDR3 is CATSRDRANREQYF. The CDR3 region has the DNA TGTGCCACCAGCAGAGATCGGGCCAATCGCGAGCAGTACTTC.

The gene calls are TRBV29-1 and TRBJ1-1, with unresolved D. Trimming pared 5 bases from V and 3 bases from J, leaving 10 bases between. The CDR3 has 12 residues. CDR1 and CDR2 from the germline V gene are SQVTM and ANQGSEA. The CDR3: CSVYSLDTEAFF. In DNA form, the CDR3 reads TGCAGCGTTTACAGTTTGGACACTGAAGCTTTCTTT.

In its sample, this clonotype was seen once. The chain carries TRBV6-5 and TRBJ2-3; TRBD1 is a possible D gene (5 bases). The CDR3 extends over 15 amino acids. Per the germline V gene, CDR1 is MNHEY and CDR2 is SVGAGI. V was cut by 5 bases and J by 1 base, with 13 bases left in between. CDR3 nucleotides: TGTGCCAGCAGTCGATTAATGACAGGCACAGATACGCAGTATTTT. Amino acid sequence: CASSRLMTGTDTQYF.

Here the CDR3 reads CASSLAEGRSPLHF. CDR3 sequence (DNA): TGTGCCAGCAGTTTAGCCGAGGGACGATCACCCCTCCACTTT. The rearrangement uses TRBV12-3 or TRBV12-4 and TRBJ1-6; tentative D call: TRBD1 (5 bases). V was pared by 0 bases and J by 10 bases, with 10 bases between. This CDR3 has 14 amino acids.

The chain employs TRBV9 and TRBJ1-1; D perhaps matches TRBD1 (5 bases). Looked up from germline, CDR1 is SGDLS and CDR2 is YYNGEE. CDR3 length: 15 residues. V was cut by 0 bases and J by 1 base, with 10 bases left in between. CDR3 nucleotide sequence: TGTGCCAGCAGCGTAGGGGCTACAGGGAACACTGAAGCTTTCTTT. It yields the protein CASSVGATGNTEAFF.

This rearrangement joins TRBV9 to TRBJ2-6, with D perhaps matching TRBD1 or TRBD2 (6 bases each). V dropped 6 bases and J dropped 0 bases, with 13 bases sitting between them. Germline V gives CDR1 SGDLS, CDR2 YYNGEE. This CDR3 has 16 residues. In DNA form, the CDR3 reads TGTGCCAGCAACCTGGCGGGACACTCTGGGGCCAACGTCCTGACTTTC. Translation: CASNLAGHSGANVLTF.

CDR3 sequence: CASSLQREYGYTF. CDR3 coding DNA: TGTGCCAGCAGCTTGCAGCGTGAGTACGGCTACACCTTC. The V and J genes are TRBV5-4 and TRBJ1-2; D ambiguous. Germline CDR1 is SGHNT and CDR2 is YYREEE (reference sequence). This CDR3 spans 13 amino acids. Trimming left V 1 base short and J 8 bases short, with 12 bases between.

The V call is TRBV30, the J call TRBJ1-1; D is uncertain. Trimming shortened V by 1 base and J by 4 bases, and 1 base separated the two germline ends. The CDR3 loop spans 10 amino acids. Germline loops: CDR1 GTSNPN, CDR2 SVGIG (reference sequence). CDR3 nucleotides: TGTGCCTGGAGTGGCACTGAAGCTTTCTTT. Its translation is CAWSGTEAFF.

The chain recombines TRBV30 with TRBJ2-3, with D maybe TRBD2 (7 bases). This CDR3 spans 14 amino acids. V was pared by 5 bases and J by 0 bases, with 12 bases between. CDR1 and CDR2 from the germline V gene are GTSNPN and SVGIG (reference sequence). The CDR3 is CAWDGGLSTDTQYF. The CDR3 coding sequence is TGTGCCTGGGACGGGGGGCTGAGCACAGATACGCAGTATTTT.

The gene calls are TRBV20-1 and TRBJ1-2; D is possibly TRBD1 (6 bases). V dropped 3 bases and J dropped 0 bases, with 11 bases sitting between them. CDR3 length: 14 amino acids. The germline V gene encodes CDR1 DFQATT and CDR2 SNEGSKA (reference sequence). The CDR3 loop is CSARTGPTNYGYTF. Written as DNA, the CDR3 is TGCAGTGCTAGGACAGGACCGACTAACTATGGCTACACCTTC.

This chain joins TRBV3-1 and TRBJ1-2; a possible D gene is TRBD1 (5 bases). V was cut by 1 base and J by 3 bases, with 12 bases left in between. The CDR3 is 15 amino acids. CDR1 is LGHDT and CDR2 is YNNKEL in the germline V gene (reference sequence). The CDR3 sequence is CASSQVVGEDYGYTF. CDR3 nucleotides: TGTGCCAGCAGCCAAGTTGTAGGGGAGGACTATGGCTACACCTTC.

This clonotype was observed a single time. V usage is TRBV18 and J usage is TRBJ2-1; 7 nucleotides match TRBD1. The CDR3 consists of 15 residues. Germline CDR1 reads KGHSH; CDR2 reads LQKENI. Trimming removed 3 bases from V and 3 bases from J; junction bases left unmatched: 5. DNA for the CDR3: TGTGCCAGCTCACCTGAGACAGGGTACTACAATGAGCAGTTCTTC. Translated, it gives CASSPETGYYNEQFF.

The genes are TRBV9 and TRBJ2-1; D remains ambiguous. This CDR3 region has 14 residues. Trimming stripped 0 bases from V and 6 bases from J, with 10 bases between. CDR1 is SGDLS and CDR2 is YYNGEE in the germline V gene. The CDR3 region is CASSVGGLSNEQFF. Written as DNA, the CDR3 is TGTGCCAGCAGCGTAGGGGGTCTGAGCAATGAGCAGTTCTTC.

The chain recombines TRBV9 with TRBJ1-2, with D hard to call. CDR3 length: 13 amino acids. Trimming removed 0 bases at V and 1 base at J, with 4 bases between. Germline V gene data show CDR1 as SGDLS and CDR2 as YYNGEE. The CDR3: CASSVAVNYGYTF. In DNA form, the CDR3 reads TGTGCCAGCAGCGTAGCAGTTAACTATGGCTACACCTTC.